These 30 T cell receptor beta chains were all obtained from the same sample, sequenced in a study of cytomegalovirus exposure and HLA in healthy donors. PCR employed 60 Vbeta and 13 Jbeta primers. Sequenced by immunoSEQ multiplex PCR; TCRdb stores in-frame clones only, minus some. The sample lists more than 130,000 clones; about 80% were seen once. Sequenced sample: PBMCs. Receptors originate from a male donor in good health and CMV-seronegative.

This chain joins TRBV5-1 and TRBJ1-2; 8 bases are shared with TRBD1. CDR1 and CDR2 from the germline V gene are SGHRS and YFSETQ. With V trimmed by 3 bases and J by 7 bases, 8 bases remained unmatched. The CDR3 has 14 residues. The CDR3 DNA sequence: TGCGCCAGCAGCTCGCCCGGGACAGGCGCTGGCTACACCTTC. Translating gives CASSSPGTGAGYTF.

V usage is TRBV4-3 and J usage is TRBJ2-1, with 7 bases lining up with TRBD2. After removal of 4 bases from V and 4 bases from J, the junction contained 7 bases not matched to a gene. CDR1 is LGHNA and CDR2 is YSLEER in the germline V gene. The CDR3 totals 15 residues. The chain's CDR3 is CASSRLANPYNEQFF. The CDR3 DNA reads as TGCGCCAGCAGCCGACTAGCCAACCCGTACAATGAGCAGTTCTTC.

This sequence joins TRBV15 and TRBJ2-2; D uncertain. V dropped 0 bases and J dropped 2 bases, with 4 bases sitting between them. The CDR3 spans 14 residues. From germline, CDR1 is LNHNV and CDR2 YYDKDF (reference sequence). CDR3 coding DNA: TGTGCCACCAGCAGAGATCATAACACCGGGGAGCTGTTTTTT. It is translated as CATSRDHNTGELFF. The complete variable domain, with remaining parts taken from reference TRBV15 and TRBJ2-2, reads DAMVIQNPRYQVTQFGKPVTLSCSQTLNHNVMYWYQQKSSQAPKLLFHYYDKDFNNEADTPDNFQSRRPNTSFCFLDIRSPGLGDTAMYLCATSRDHNTGELFFGEGSRLTVL.

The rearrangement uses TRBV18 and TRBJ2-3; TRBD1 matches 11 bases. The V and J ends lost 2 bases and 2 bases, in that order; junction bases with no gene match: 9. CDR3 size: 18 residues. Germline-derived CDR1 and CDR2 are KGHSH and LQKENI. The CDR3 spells CASSPGQGALFSTDTQYF. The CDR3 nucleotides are TGTGCCAGCTCACCAGGACAGGGGGCTCTATTCTCCACAGATACGCAGTATTTT.

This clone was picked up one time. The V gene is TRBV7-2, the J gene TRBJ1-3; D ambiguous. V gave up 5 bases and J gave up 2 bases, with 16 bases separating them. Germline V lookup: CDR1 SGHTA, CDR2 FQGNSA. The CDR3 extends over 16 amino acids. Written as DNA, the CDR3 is TGTGCCAGCAGCCAAAGAGGGAGAGGGCCTGGAAACACCATATATTTT. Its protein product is CASSQRGRGPGNTIYF.

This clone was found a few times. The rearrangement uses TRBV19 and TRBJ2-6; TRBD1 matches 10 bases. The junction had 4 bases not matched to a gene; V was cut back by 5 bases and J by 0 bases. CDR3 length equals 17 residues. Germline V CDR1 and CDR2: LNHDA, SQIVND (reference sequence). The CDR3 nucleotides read TGTGCCAGTAGTTGGGACAGGGGCTTCTCTGGGGCCAACGTCCTGACTTTC. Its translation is CASSWDRGFSGANVLTF.

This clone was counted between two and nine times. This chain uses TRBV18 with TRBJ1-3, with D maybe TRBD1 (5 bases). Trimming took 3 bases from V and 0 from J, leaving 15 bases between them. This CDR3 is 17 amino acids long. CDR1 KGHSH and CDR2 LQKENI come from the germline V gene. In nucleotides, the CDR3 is TGTGCCAGCTCACCGGGGCAGGCCGACCTCTCTGGAAACACCATATATTTT. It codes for CASSPGQADLSGNTIYF.

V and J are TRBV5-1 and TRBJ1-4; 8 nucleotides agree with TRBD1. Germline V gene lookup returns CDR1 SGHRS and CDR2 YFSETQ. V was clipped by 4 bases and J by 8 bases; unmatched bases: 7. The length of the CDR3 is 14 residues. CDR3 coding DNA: TGCGCCAGCAGCACCCAACAGGGGGGCGAAAAACTGTTTTTT. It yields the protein CASSTQQGGEKLFF.

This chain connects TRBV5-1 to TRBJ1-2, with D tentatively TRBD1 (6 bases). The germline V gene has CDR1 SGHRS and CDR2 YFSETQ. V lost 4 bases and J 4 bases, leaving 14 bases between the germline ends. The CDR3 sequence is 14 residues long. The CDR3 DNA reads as TGCGCCAGCAGCGAAAGGACAGATGCCTATGGCTACACCTTC. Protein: CASSERTDAYGYTF.

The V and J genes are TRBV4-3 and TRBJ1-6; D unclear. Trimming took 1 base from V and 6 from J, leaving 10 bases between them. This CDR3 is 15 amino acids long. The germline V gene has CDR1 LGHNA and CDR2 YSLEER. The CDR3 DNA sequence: TGCGCCAGCAGCCAAGGGGAGCTCGCTAATTCACCCCTCCACTTT. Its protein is CASSQGELANSPLHF.

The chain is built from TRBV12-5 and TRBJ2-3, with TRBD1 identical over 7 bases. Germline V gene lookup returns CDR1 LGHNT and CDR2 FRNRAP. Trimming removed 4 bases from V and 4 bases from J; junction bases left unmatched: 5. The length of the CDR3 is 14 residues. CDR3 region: CASGSTDRADTQYF. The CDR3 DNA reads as TGTGCTAGTGGTTCCACCGACAGGGCAGATACGCAGTATTTT.

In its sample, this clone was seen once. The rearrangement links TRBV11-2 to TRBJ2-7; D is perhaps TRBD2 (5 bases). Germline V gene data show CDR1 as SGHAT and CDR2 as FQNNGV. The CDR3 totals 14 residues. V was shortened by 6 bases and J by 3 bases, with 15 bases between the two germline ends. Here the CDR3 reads CASSPPPGFYEQYF. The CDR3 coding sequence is TGTGCCAGCAGTCCGCCCCCGGGGTTCTACGAGCAGTACTTC.

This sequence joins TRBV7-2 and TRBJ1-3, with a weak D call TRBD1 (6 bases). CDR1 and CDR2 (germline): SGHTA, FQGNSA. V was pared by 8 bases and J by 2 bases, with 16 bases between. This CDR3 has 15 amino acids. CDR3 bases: TGTGCCAGCGTCTTCCAGGCAGGGGCTGGAAACACCATATATTTT. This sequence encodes CASVFQAGAGNTIYF. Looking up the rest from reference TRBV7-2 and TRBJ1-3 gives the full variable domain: GAGVSQSPSNKVTEKGKDVELRCDPISGHTALYWYRQSLGQGLEFLIYFQGNSAPDKSGLPSDRFSAERTGGSVSTLTIQRTQQEDSAVYLCASVFQAGAGNTIYFGEGSWLTVV.

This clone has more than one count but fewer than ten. The CDR3 DNA reads as TGTGCCAGCAGCACAGGGTTCTACGAGCAGTACTTC. Protein product: CASSTGFYEQYF. The V gene is TRBV7-9, the J gene TRBJ2-7; perhaps TRBD1 as D (6 bases). CDR1 and CDR2 from the germline V gene are SEHNR and FQNEAQ (reference sequence). The V gene lost 5 bases and the J gene lost 3 bases, with 8 bases spanning the gap. The CDR3 length is 12 residues.

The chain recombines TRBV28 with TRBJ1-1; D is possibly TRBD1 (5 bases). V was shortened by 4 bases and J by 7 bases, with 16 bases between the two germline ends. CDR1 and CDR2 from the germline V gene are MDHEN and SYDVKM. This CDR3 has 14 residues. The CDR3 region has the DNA TGTGCCAGCAGTTCCGGGGGGGGGAGTGATGAAGCTTTCTTT. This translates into CASSSGGGSDEAFF.

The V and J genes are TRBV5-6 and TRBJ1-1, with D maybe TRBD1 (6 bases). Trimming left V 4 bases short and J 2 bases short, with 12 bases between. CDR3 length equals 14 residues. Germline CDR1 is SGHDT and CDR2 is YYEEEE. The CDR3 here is CASSESQGNTEAFF. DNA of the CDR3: TGTGCCAGCAGCGAATCACAGGGAAACACTGAAGCTTTCTTT.

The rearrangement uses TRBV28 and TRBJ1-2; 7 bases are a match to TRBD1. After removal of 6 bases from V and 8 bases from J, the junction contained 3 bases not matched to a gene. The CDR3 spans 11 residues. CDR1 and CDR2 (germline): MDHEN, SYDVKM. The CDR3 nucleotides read TGTGCCAGCAGCGCAGGGGGAGGCTACACCTTC. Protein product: CASSAGGGYTF.

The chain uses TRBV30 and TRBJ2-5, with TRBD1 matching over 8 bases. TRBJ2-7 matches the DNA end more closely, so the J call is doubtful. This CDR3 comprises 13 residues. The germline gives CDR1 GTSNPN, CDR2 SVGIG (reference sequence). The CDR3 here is CACIGTGLYEQYF. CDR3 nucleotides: TGTGCCTGCATCGGGACAGGACTCTACGAGCAGTACTTC.

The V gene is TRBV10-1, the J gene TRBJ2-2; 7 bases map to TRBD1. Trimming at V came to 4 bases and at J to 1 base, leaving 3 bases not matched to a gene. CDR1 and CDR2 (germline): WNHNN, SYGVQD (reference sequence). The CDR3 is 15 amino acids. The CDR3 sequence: CASSGWTGNTGELFF. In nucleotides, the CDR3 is TGCGCCAGCAGTGGATGGACAGGGAACACCGGGGAGCTGTTTTTT.

The CDR3, as DNA: TGTGCCAGCAGTTACTCGACAACAGGGGGCTCCTACGAGCAGTACTTC. Translated, it gives CASSYSTTGGSYEQYF. V and J are TRBV6-5 and TRBJ2-5, with TRBD1 identical over 8 bases. The end of the DNA fits TRBJ2-7 better, so the J call may be wrong. The CDR3 runs to 16 residues. Germline CDR1 MNHEY, CDR2 SVGAGI.

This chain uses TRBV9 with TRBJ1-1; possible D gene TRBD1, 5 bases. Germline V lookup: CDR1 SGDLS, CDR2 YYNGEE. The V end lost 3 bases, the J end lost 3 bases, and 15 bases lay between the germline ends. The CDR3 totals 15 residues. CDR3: CASSARAFADTEAFF. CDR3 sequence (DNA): TGTGCCAGCAGCGCCAGGGCCTTCGCAGACACTGAAGCTTTCTTT.

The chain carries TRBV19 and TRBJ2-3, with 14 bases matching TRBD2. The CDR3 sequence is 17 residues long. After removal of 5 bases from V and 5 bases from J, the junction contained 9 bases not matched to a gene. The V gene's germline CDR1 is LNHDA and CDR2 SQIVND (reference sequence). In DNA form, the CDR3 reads TGTGCCAGTAGTTGGACTAGCGGGGGGCTAAGTGGAGATACGCAGTATTTT. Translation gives CASSWTSGGLSGDTQYF.

CDR3 in DNA: TGTGCCAGCAGTCCAGCCTTCCTCACAGGGGAGGACGAGCAGTACTTC. Its protein product is CASSPAFLTGEDEQYF. The J gene is TRBJ2-7, the V gene TRBV28, with D possibly TRBD1 on 7 matching bases. The CDR3 runs to 16 residues. V shed 5 bases and J shed 5 bases, with 22 bases lying between them. Germline-derived CDR1 and CDR2 are MDHEN and SYDVKM.

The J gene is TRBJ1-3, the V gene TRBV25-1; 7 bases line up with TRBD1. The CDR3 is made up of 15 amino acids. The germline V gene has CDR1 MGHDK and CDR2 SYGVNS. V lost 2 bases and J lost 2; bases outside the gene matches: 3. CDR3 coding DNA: TGTGCCAGCAGTGAAGCAGGGGGGCCTGGAAACACCATATATTTT. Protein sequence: CASSEAGGPGNTIYF.

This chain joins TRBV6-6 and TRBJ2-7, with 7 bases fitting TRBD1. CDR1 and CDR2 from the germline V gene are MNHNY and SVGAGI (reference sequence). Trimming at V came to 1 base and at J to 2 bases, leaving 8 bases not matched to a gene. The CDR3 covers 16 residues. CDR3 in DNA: TGTGCCAGCAGTTACTGGGCAGGGGGTTCCACCTACGAGCAGTACTTC. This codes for CASSYWAGGSTYEQYF.

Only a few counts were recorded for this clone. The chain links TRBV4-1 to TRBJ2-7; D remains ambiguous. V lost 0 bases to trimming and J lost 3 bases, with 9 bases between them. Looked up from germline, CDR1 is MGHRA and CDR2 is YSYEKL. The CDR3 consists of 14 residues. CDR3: CASSQDPLVYEQYF. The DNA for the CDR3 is TGCGCCAGCAGCCAAGACCCTCTAGTCTACGAGCAGTACTTC.

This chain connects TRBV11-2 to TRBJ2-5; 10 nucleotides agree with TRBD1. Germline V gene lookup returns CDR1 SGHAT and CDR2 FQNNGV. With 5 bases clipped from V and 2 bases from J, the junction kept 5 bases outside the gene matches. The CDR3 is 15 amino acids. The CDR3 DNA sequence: TGTGCCAGCAGCCCGGGACAGGGGATTCAAGAGACCCAGTACTTC. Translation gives CASSPGQGIQETQYF.

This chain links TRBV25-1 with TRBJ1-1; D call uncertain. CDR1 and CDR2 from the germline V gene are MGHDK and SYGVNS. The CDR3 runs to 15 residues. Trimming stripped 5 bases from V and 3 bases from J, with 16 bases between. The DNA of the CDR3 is TGTGCCAGCAGTCCCGATACCGGGATCTACACTGAAGCTTTCTTT. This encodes CASSPDTGIYTEAFF.

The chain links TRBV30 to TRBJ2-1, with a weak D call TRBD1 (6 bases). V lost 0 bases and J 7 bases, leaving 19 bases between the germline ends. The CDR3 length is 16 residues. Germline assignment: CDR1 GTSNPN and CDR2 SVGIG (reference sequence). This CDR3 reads CAWSVPQGLGGNEQFF. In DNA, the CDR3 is TGTGCCTGGAGTGTACCACAGGGTCTAGGCGGGAATGAGCAGTTCTTC.

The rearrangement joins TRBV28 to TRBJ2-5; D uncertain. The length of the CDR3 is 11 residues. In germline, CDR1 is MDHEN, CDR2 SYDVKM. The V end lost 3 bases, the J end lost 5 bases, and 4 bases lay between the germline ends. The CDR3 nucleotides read TGTGCCAGCAGTTTCCAGGAGACCCAGTACTTC. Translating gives CASSFQETQYF. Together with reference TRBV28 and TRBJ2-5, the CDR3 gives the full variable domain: DVKVTQSSRYLVKRTGEKVFLECVQDMDHENMFWYRQDPGLGLRLIYFSYDVKMKEKGDIPEGYSVSREKKERFSLILESASTNQTSMYLCASSFQETQYFGPGTRLLVL.